This TCR beta chain originates from a study of shared clonotypes between healthy human individuals. V gave up 5 bases and J gave up 3 bases; unmatched junction bases: 6. CDR3 length: 16 amino acids. CDR1 PRHDT and CDR2 FYEKMQ come from the germline V gene (reference sequence). Naive CD8 cells lacked CD45RO, underwent positive selection for CCR7 and left out terminally differentiated effector memory CD45RA+ cells. Here immunoSEQ multiplex PCR was the method, and the copy in TCRdb shows in-frame clones only, minus some. The table records roughly 2.1 million clones, under 95% of them present only once. General observations from the study: Naive subsets tended to show greater estimated richness than memory subsets.

On this clone: The antigen remains unidentified.

Input material: naive CD8+ T cells from PBMCs. This chain links TRBV13 with TRBJ2-1; TRBD2 agrees at 11 bases. The clonotype was recovered from a man between 18 and 29 years old in good health. Some clones in this sample may be carry-over from other donors' samples. CDR3 coding DNA: TGTGCCAGCAGCGTCAGGACTAGCGGGTTCTACAATGAGCAGTTCTTC. Amino acids: CASSVRTSGFYNEQFF. The whole variable domain, filled in from reference TRBV13 and TRBJ2-1, reads AAGVIQSPRHLIKEKRETATLKCYPIPRHDTVYWYQQGPGQDPQFLISFYEKMQSDKGSIPDRFSAQQFSDYHSELNMSSLELGDSALYFCASSVRTSGFYNEQFFGPGTRLTVL.